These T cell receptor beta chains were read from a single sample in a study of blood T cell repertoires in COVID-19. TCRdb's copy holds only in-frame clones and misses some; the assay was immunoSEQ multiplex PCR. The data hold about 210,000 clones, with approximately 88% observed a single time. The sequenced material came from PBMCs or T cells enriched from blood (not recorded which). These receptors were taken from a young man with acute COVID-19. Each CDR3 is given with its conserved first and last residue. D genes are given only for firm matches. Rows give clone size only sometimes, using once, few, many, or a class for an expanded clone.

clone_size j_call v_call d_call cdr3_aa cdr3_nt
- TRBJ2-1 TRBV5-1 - CASSLAENEQFF TGCGCCAGCAGCTTGGCGGAGAATGAGCAGTTCTTC
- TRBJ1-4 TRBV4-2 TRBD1 CASSQASDREEKLFF TGTGCCAGCAGCCAAGCCTCGGACAGGGAGGAAAAACTGTTTTTT
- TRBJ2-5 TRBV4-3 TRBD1 CASSQSRQGHETQYF TGCGCCAGCAGCCAATCCCGACAGGGGCATGAGACCCAGTACTTC
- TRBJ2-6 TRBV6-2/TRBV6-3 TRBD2 CASSYAGDPGANVLTF TGTGCCAGCAGTTACGCGGGAGACCCTGGGGCCAACGTCCTGACTTTC
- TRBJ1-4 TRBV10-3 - CAISGEGTNEKLFF TGTGCCATCAGTGGGGAGGGGACTAATGAAAAACTGTTTTTT
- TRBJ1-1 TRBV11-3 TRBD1 CASSRRDRVTDTEAFF TGTGCCAGCAGCCGCCGGGACAGGGTCACAGACACTGAAGCTTTCTTT
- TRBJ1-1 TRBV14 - CASSQDRVGGPMNTEAFF TGTGCCAGCAGCCAAGATAGAGTGGGAGGGCCCATGAACACTGAAGCTTTCTTT
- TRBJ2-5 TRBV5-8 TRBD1 CASSFKKGARHETQYF TGTGCCAGCAGCTTTAAAAAGGGGGCACGGCACGAGACCCAGTACTTC
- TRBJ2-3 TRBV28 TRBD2 CASSLSRGLAGGRTDTQYF TGTGCCAGCAGTTTATCCCGCGGACTAGCGGGAGGGCGCACAGATACGCAGTATTTT
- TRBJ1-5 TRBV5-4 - CASSLDGGGNQPQHF TGTGCCAGCAGCTTGGACGGCGGAGGCAATCAGCCCCAGCATTTT
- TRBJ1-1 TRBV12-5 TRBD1 CASGLGTGKMNTEAFF TGTGCTAGTGGACTCGGGACAGGAAAAATGAACACTGAAGCTTTCTTT
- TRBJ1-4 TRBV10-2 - CASSKSGGGDEKLFF TGCGCCAGCAGTAAGTCTGGGGGAGGCGATGAAAAACTGTTTTTT
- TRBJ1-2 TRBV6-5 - CASSWQGGSGYTF TGTGCCAGCAGTTGGCAGGGAGGGTCGGGCTACACCTTC
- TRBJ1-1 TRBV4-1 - CASSHQGWTTEAFF TGCGCCAGCAGCCACCAGGGCTGGACCACTGAAGCTTTCTTT
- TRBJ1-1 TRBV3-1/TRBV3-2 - CASSQNRGNTEAFF TGTGCCAGCAGCCAAAATCGAGGGAACACTGAAGCTTTCTTT
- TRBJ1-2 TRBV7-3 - CASSLTGGTWSSGYTF TGTGCCAGCAGCTTAACGGGGGGGACCTGGTCGAGTGGCTACACCTTC
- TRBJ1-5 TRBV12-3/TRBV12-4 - CASSFRNQPQHF TGTGCCAGCAGTTTCCGTAATCAGCCCCAGCATTTT
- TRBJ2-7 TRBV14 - CASSPRGSYEQYF TGTGCCAGCAGCCCTCGAGGGTCCTACGAGCAGTACTTC
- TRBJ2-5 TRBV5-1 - CASSLEVTTPQETQYF TGCGCCAGCAGCTTGGAGGTCACTACGCCTCAAGAGACCCAGTACTTC
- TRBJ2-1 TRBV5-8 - CASSFLAPSSYNEQFF TGTGCCAGCAGCTTTCTAGCCCCTAGCTCCTACAATGAGCAGTTCTTC
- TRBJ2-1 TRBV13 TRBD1 CASSLGTGGGNEQFF TGTGCCAGCAGCCTAGGGACAGGGGGTGGCAATGAGCAGTTCTTC
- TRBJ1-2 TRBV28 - CASSGGPMASYGYTF TGTGCCAGCAGTGGGGGCCCAATGGCCTCCTATGGCTACACCTTC
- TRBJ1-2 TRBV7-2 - CASSLAPGTFNYGYTF TGTGCCAGCAGCTTAGCGCCCGGGACATTTAACTATGGCTACACCTTC
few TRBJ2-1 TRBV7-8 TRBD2 CASSLVLAGGPGEQFF TGTGCCAGCAGCTTAGTTCTAGCGGGAGGGCCCGGTGAGCAGTTCTTC
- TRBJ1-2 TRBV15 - CATSRDRQGLKYGYTF TGTGCCACCAGCAGAGATCGCCAGGGGTTAAAGTATGGCTACACCTTC
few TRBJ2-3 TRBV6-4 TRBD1 CASSRTGDEDTQYF TGTGCCAGCAGTCGGACAGGCGATGAGGATACGCAGTATTTT
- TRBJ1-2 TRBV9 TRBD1 CASSGQGYGYTF TGTGCCAGCAGCGGACAGGGTTATGGCTACACCTTC
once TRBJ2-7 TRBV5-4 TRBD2 CASSLSSGISYEQYF TGTGCCAGCAGCTTGTCTAGCGGGATCTCCTACGAGCAGTACTTC
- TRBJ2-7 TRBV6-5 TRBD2 CASSYRGRGWDEQYF TGTGCCAGCAGTTACCGGGGGAGGGGTTGGGACGAGCAGTACTTC
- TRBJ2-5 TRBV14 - CASSQIGTPSGTQYF TGTGCCAGCAGCCAAATCGGGACTCCCTCGGGGACCCAGTACTTC
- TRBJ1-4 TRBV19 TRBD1 CASSKQGASEKLFF TGTGCCAGTAGCAAACAGGGGGCGAGCGAAAAACTGTTTTTT
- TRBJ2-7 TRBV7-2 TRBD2 CASSGGRSPYEQYF TGTGCCAGCAGTGGCGGGAGATCCCCTTACGAGCAGTACTTC
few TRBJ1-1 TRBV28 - CASSPRGAAPSNTEAFF TGTGCCAGCAGTCCTAGGGGTGCAGCACCCTCGAACACTGAAGCTTTCTTT
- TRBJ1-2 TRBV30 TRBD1 CAWSVQGVGGYTF TGTGCCTGGAGTGTACAGGGGGTGGGAGGCTACACCTTC
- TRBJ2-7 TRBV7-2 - CASSLDAGNEQYF TGTGCCAGCAGCTTAGATGCCGGTAACGAGCAGTACTTC
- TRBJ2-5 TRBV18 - CASSYVRQETQYF TGTGCCAGCTCATACGTCCGGCAAGAGACCCAGTACTTC
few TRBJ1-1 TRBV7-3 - CASSLTGSATEAFF TGTGCCAGCAGCCTCACAGGGTCCGCCACTGAAGCTTTCTTT
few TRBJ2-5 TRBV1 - CTSSHYGLRPETQYF TGCACCAGCAGCCATTACGGACTGCGCCCAGAGACCCAGTACTTC
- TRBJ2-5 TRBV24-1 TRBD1 CATSRTGEGETQYF TGTGCCACCAGTAGGACAGGGGAAGGGGAGACCCAGTACTTC
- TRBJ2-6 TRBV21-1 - CASSKSPAGGWSGANVLTF TGTGCCAGCAGCAAAAGCCCCGCGGGAGGGTGGTCTGGGGCCAACGTCCTGACTTTC
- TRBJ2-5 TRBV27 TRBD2 CASSFNSGSQETQYF TGTGCCAGCAGTTTTAACAGCGGGAGTCAAGAGACCCAGTACTTC
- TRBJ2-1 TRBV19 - CASSMGTSSYNEQFF TGTGCCAGTAGTATGGGCACTTCGTCCTACAATGAGCAGTTCTTC
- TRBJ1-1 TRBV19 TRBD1 CASSIQGGTEAFF TGTGCCAGTAGTATCCAGGGGGGCACTGAAGCTTTCTTT
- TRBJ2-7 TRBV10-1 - CASSDGGSSIYEQYF TGCGCCAGCAGTGATGGGGGGAGTTCCATCTACGAGCAGTACTTC
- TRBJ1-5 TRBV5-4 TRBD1 CASSSGGNSNQPQHF TGTGCCAGCAGTTCAGGGGGGAATAGCAATCAGCCCCAGCATTTT
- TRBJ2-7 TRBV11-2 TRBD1 CASSPQDRYYEQYF TGTGCCAGCAGCCCACAGGACAGGTACTACGAGCAGTACTTC
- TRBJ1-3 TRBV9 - CASKGVGNTIYF TGTGCCAGTAAGGGGGTGGGAAACACCATATATTTT
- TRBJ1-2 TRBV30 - CAWSVQGYYGYTF TGTGCCTGGAGTGTTCAGGGATACTATGGCTACACCTTC
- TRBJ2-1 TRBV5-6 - CASSFQAAYNEQFF TGTGCCAGCAGCTTCCAAGCGGCCTACAATGAGCAGTTCTTC
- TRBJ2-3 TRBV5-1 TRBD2 CASSKRLAGILTDTQYF TGCGCCAGCAGCAAGCGACTAGCGGGTATACTCACAGATACGCAGTATTTT
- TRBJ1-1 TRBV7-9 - CASSLSLNTEAFF TGTGCCAGCAGCTTATCTCTGAACACTGAAGCTTTCTTT
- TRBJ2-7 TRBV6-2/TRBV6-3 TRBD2 CASSPSLAGVYEQYF TGTGCCAGCAGCCCCTCCCTGGCGGGAGTCTACGAGCAGTACTTC
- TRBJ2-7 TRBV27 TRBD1 CASRLSDRAWEQYF TGTGCCAGTCGCCTCTCGGACAGGGCGTGGGAGCAGTACTTC
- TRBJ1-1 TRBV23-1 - CASLRTDLNTEAFF TGCGCCAGCCTTAGGACAGACCTGAACACTGAAGCTTTCTTT
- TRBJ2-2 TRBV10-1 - CASSEQGRETGELFF TGCGCCAGCAGTGAACAGGGAAGAGAAACCGGGGAGCTGTTTTTT
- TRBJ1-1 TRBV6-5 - CASSPRETTEAFF TGTGCCAGCAGTCCCAGGGAAACCACTGAAGCTTTCTTT
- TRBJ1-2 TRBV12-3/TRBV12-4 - CASSLGPSTGYTF TGTGCCAGCAGTTTGGGGCCAAGCACGGGCTACACCTTC
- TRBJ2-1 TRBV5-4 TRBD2 CASSLEREGYGDEQFF TGTGCCAGCAGCTTGGAGCGGGAGGGCTACGGGGATGAGCAGTTCTTC
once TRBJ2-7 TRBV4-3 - CASSQDRNRVYEQYF TGCGCCAGCAGCCAAGATCGGAACAGGGTCTACGAGCAGTACTTC